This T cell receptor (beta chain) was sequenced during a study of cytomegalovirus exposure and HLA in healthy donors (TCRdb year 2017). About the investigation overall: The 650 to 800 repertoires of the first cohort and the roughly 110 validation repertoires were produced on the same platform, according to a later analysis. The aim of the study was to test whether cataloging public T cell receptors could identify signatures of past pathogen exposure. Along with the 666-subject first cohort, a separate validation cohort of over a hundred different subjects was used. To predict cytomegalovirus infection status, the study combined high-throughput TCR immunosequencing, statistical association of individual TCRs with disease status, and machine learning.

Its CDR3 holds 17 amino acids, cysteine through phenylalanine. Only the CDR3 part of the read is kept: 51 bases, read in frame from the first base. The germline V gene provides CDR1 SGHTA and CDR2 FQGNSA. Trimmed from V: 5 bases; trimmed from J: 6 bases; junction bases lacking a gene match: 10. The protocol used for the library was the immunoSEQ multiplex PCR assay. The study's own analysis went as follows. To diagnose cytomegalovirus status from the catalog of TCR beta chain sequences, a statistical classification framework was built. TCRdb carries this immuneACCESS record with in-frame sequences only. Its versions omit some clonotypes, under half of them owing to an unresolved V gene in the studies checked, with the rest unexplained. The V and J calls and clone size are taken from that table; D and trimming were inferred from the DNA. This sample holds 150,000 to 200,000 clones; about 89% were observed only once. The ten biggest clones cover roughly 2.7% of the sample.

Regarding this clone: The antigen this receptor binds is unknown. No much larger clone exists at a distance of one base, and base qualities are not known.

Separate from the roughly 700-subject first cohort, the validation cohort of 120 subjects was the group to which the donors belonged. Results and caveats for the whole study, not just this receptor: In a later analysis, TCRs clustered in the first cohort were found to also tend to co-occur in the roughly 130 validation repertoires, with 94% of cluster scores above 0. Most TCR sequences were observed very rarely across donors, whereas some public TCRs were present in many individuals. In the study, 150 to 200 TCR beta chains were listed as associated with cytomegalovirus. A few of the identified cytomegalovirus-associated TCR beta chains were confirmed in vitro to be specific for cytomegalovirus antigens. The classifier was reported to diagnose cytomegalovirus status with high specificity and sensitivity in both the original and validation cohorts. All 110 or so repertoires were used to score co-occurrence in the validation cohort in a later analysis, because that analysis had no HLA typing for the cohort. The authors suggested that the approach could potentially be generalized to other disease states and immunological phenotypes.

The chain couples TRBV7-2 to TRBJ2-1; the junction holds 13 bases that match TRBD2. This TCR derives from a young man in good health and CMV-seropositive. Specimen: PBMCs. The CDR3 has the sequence CASSVTSGGATSNEQFF. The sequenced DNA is TGTGCCAGCAGCGTTACTAGCGGGGGGGCGACAAGCAATGAGCAGTTCTTC. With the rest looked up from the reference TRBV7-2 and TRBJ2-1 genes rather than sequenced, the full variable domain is GAGVSQSPSNKVTEKGKDVELRCDPISGHTALYWYRQSLGQGLEFLIYFQGNSAPDKSGLPSDRFSAERTGGSVSTLTIQRTQQEDSAVYLCASSVTSGGATSNEQFFGPGTRLTVL.